A single sample gave rise to the 6 T cell receptor beta chains below, sequenced in a study of blood T cell repertoires in COVID-19. Using immunoSEQ multiplex PCR, the repertoire was profiled, and TCRdb retains in-frame clones only, with some absent. The sample carries 200,000 to 250,000 clones, 86% recorded once. The material sequenced was peripheral blood. These receptors were collected from a woman aged 45-59 years with acute or convalescent COVID-19.

The chain joins TRBV18 to TRBJ2-7; possibly TRBD1 for D (6 bases). CDR1 and CDR2 from the germline V gene are KGHSH and LQKENI. The germline V and J ends were trimmed by 4 bases and 3 bases, with 10 bases remaining between them. The CDR3 sequence is 13 residues long. The DNA for the CDR3 is TGTGCCAGCTCACTGAGGACAGACTACGAGCAGTACTTC. Translating gives CASSLRTDYEQYF.

The chain joins TRBV6-5 to TRBJ1-1, with a tentative D call TRBD1 (6 bases). Germline CDR1 and CDR2: MNHEY and SVGAGI. V dropped 11 bases and J dropped 5 bases, with 18 bases sitting between them. The CDR3 is 13 amino acids. CDR3 coding DNA: TGTGCCGGGGGATACAGGGAGGGAACTGAAGCTTTCTTT. It is translated as CAGGYREGTEAFF.

The gene calls are TRBV7-2 and TRBJ2-7; 8 nucleotides agree with TRBD2. This CDR3 comprises 14 residues. The trim removed 5 bases at V and 5 bases at J, leaving 8 bases unmatched. Per germline, CDR1 SGHTA and CDR2 FQGNSA. Here the CDR3 reads CASSLSGGVHEQYF. CDR3 in DNA: TGTGCCAGCAGCCTGTCCGGGGGGGTCCACGAGCAGTACTTC. The entire variable domain, with the rest obtained from reference TRBV7-2 and TRBJ2-7, is as follows: GAGVSQSPSNKVTEKGKDVELRCDPISGHTALYWYRQSLGQGLEFLIYFQGNSAPDKSGLPSDRFSAERTGGSVSTLTIQRTQQEDSAVYLCASSLSGGVHEQYFGPGTRLTVT.

The V call is TRBV11-3, the J call TRBJ1-3; D might be TRBD1 (6 bases). Trimming took 5 bases from V and 4 from J, leaving 21 bases between them. CDR1 is SGHNT and CDR2 is YENEEA in the germline V gene. This CDR3 is built from 17 residues. CDR3 coding DNA: TGTGCCAGCAGCCCAGGGCGGTGGGACATCGGAGGAAACACCATATATTTT. Its protein is CASSPGRWDIGGNTIYF.

J is TRBJ1-2 and V is TRBV3-1 (or the pseudogene TRBV3-2), with D hard to call. Germline V CDR1 and CDR2: LGHDT, YNNKEL (reference sequence). CDR3 size: 13 residues. V dropped 4 bases and J dropped 8 bases, with 14 bases sitting between them. Written as DNA, the CDR3 is TGTGCCAGCAGCCCCACGACCTCCGGGGGCTACACCTTC. Translation: CASSPTTSGGYTF.

This CDR3 reads CASSPPGSWETQYF. The CDR3 bases are TGTGCCAGCTCACCCCCGGGAAGCTGGGAGACCCAGTACTTC. The rearrangement joins TRBV18 to TRBJ2-5; the D gene is possibly TRBD2 (5 bases). The CDR3 spans 14 residues. V was cut by 3 bases and J by 5 bases, with 13 bases left in between. CDR1 is KGHSH, CDR2 LQKENI, per germline.